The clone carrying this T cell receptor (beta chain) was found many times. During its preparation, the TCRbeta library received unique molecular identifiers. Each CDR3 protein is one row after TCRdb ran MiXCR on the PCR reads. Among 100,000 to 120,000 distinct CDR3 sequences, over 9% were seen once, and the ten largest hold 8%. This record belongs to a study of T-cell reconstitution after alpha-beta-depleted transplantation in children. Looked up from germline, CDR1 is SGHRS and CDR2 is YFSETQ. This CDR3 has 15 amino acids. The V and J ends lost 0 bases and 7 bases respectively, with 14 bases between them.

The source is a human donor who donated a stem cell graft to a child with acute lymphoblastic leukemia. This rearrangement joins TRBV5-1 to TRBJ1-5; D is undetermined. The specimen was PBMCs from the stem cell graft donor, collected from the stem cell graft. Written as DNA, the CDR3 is TGCGCCAGCAGCTTGGGGGCGATGTTTGGGCAGCCCCAGCATTTT. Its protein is CASSLGAMFGQPQHF.